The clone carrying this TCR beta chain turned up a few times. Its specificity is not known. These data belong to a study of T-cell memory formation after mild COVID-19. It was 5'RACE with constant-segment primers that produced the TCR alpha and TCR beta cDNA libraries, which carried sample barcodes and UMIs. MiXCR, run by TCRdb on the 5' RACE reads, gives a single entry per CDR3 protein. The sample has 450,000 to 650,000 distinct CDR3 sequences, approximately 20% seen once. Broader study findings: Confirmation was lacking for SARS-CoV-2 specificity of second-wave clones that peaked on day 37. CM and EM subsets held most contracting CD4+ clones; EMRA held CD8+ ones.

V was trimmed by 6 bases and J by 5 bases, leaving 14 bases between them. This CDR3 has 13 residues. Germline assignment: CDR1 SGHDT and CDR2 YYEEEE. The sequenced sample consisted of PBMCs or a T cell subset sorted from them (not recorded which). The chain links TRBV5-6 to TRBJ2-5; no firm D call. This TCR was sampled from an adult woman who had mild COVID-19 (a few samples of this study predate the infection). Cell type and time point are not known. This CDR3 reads CASTVLTGETQYF. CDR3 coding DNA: TGTGCCAGCACCGTCCTTACGGGCGAGACCCAGTACTTC.